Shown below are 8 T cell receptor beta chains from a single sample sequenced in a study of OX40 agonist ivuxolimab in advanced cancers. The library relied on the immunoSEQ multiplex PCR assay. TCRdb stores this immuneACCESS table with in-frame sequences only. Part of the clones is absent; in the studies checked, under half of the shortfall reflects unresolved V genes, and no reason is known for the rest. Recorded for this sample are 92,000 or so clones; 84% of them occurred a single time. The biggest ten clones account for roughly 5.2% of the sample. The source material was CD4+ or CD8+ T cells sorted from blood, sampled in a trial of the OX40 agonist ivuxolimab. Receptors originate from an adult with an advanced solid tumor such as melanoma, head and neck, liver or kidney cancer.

The CDR3 is CASSEAGDSYSPLHF. The DNA for the CDR3 is TGTGCCAGCAGTGAAGCGGGGGACAGCTATTCACCCCTCCACTTT. V is TRBV6-1 and J is TRBJ1-6; TRBD1 agrees at 7 bases. Germline V lookup: CDR1 MNHNS, CDR2 SASEGT. The CDR3 consists of 15 residues. The junction had 4 bases not matched to a gene; V was cut back by 0 bases and J by 8 bases.

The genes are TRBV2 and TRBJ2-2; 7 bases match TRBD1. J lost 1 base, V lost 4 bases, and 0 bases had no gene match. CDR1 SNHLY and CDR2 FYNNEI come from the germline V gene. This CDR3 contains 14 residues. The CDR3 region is CASSGQGNTGELFF. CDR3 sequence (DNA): TGTGCCAGCAGTGGACAGGGGAACACCGGGGAGCTGTTTTTT.

CDR3 sequence (DNA): TGTGCCAGCACCCTCCTAGATACGCAGTATTTT. Translation gives CASTLLDTQYF. V and J are TRBV5-8 and TRBJ2-3; D ambiguous. CDR3 length equals 11 residues. Germline V gene data show CDR1 as SGHTS and CDR2 as YDEGEE. Trimming cost V 6 bases and J 5 bases, with 7 bases left between them.

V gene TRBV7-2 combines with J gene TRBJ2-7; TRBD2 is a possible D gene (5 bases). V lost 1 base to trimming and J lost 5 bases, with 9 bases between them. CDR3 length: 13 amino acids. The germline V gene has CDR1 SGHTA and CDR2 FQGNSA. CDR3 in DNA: TGTGCCAGCAGCTTAGGGCGGGCTAACGAGCAGTACTTC. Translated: CASSLGRANEQYF.

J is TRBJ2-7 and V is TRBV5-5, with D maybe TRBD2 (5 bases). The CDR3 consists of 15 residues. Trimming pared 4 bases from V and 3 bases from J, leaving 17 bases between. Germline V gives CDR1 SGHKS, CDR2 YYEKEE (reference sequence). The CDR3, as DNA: TGTGCCAGCAGCCCTACCGGGATTCCACACTACGAGCAGTACTTC. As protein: CASSPTGIPHYEQYF.

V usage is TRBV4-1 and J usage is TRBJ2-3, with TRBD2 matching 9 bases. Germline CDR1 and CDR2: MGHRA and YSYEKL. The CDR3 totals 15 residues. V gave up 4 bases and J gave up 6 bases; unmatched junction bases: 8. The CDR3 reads CASSPHGLASDTQYF. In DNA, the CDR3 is TGCGCCAGCAGCCCTCATGGACTAGCGTCCGATACGCAGTATTTT.

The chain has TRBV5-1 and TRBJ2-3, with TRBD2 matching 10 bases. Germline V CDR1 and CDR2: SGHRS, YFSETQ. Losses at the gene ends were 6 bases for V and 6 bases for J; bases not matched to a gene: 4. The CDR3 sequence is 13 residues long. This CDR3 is CASTGSGGDTQYF. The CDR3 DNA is TGCGCCAGCACAGGTAGCGGGGGGGATACGCAGTATTTT.

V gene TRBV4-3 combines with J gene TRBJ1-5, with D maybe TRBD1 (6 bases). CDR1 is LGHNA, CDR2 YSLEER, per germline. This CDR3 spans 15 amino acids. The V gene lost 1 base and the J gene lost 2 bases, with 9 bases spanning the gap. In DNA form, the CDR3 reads TGCGCCAGCAGCCAAGGCAGGGGCGGCAATCAGCCCCAGCATTTT. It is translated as CASSQGRGGNQPQHF.